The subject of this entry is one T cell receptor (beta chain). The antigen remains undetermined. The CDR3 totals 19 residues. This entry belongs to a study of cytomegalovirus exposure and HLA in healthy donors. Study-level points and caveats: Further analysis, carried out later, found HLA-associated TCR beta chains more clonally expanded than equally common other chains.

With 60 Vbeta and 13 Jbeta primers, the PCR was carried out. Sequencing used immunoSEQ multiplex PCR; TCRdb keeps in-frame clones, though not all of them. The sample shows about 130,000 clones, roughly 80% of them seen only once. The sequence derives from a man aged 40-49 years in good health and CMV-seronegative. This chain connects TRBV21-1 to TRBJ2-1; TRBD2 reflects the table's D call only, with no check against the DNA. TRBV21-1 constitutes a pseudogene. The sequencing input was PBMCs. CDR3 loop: CASNMKAPIRGEGDNEQFF. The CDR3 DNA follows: TGTGCCAGCAACATGAAAGCCCCCATTAGAGGGGAGGGAGACAATGAGCAGTTCTTC.